Shown below are 9 T cell receptor beta chains from a single sample sequenced in a study of shared clonotypes between healthy human individuals. Using immunoSEQ multiplex PCR, the repertoire was profiled, and TCRdb retains in-frame clones only, with some absent. The table includes hundreds of thousands of clones, around 79% detected once. Sample: PBMCs. Source of these receptors: a woman aged 40 to 50 in good health. Some clones in this sample may be carry-over from other donors' samples.

This clone occurred once. The J gene is TRBJ2-2, the V gene TRBV2; tentative D call: TRBD1 (6 bases). V lost 4 bases and J 4 bases, leaving 13 bases between the germline ends. This CDR3 is 15 amino acids long. The germline gives CDR1 SNHLY, CDR2 FYNNEI. This CDR3 reads CASSVRQGRTGELFF. The CDR3 region has the DNA TGTGCCAGCAGTGTTCGCCAGGGGCGCACCGGGGAGCTGTTTTTT.

The gene calls are TRBV7-3 and TRBJ2-1; TRBD2 agrees at 7 bases. This CDR3 is built from 15 residues. The germline V gene encodes CDR1 SGHTA and CDR2 FQGTGA. After removal of 5 bases from V and 7 bases from J, the junction contained 11 bases not matched to a gene. The CDR3 DNA is TGTGCCAGCAGCCCGGCGGGACTAAAACCTAATGAGCAGTTCTTC. It specifies CASSPAGLKPNEQFF.

The V and J genes are TRBV28 and TRBJ1-3; TRBD1 might be the D (5 bases). Germline-derived CDR1 and CDR2 are MDHEN and SYDVKM. Trimming took 2 bases from V and 7 from J, leaving 15 bases between them. The CDR3 loop spans 15 amino acids. CDR3 protein: CASSLPGPYGNTIYF. The CDR3 DNA follows: TGTGCCAGCAGTTTACCGGGGCCTTACGGTAACACCATATATTTT. The full variable domain, with the rest looked up from reference TRBV28 and TRBJ1-3, is DVKVTQSSRYLVKRTGEKVFLECVQDMDHENMFWYRQDPGLGLRLIYFSYDVKMKEKGDIPEGYSVSREKKERFSLILESASTNQTSMYLCASSLPGPYGNTIYFGEGSWLTVV.

The chain couples TRBV19 to TRBJ1-5, with TRBD1 identical over 7 bases. This CDR3 has 14 amino acids. Trimming at V came to 5 bases and at J to 7 bases, leaving 8 bases not matched to a gene. Looked up from germline, CDR1 is LNHDA and CDR2 is SQIVND (reference sequence). CDR3 sequence (DNA): TGTGCCAGTAGTTTTTCAGGGGGAGGGCAGCCCCAGCATTTT. It is translated as CASSFSGGGQPQHF.

The chain has TRBV29-1 and TRBJ2-5; D is perhaps TRBD1 (6 bases). CDR1 is SQVTM, CDR2 ANQGSEA, per germline. This CDR3 is 14 amino acids long. The V end was cut by 6 bases, the J end by 5 bases, with 19 bases between. CDR3 loop: CSVEENTQGETQYF. DNA for the CDR3: TGCAGCGTGGAGGAAAATACTCAGGGGGAGACCCAGTACTTC.

V gene TRBV23-1 combines with J gene TRBJ2-7; a possible D gene is TRBD1 (5 bases). TRBV23-1 is an ORF; its function is uncertain. Trimming took off 0 bases at V and 3 bases at J, with 12 bases between the two ends. The CDR3 totals 15 residues. The CDR3 DNA sequence: TGCGCCAGCAGTCAATCGCAAGACAGACGCTACGAGCAGTACTTC. Its protein is CASSQSQDRRYEQYF.

This chain connects TRBV6-4 to TRBJ2-1, with 13 bases that match TRBD2. This CDR3 has 15 amino acids. V lost 3 bases, J lost 9 bases, and 5 bases stayed unmatched. Per the germline V gene, CDR1 is MRHNA and CDR2 is SNTAGT. CDR3 sequence reads: CASSELAGGDGEQFF. The CDR3 nucleotides read TGTGCCAGCAGTGAACTAGCGGGAGGGGATGGTGAGCAGTTCTTC.

This sequence joins TRBV11-2 and TRBJ2-7; D ambiguous. Germline assignment: CDR1 SGHAT and CDR2 FQNNGV. The CDR3 contains 17 residues. V was clipped by 2 bases and J by 2 bases, with 19 bases between them. For the CDR3, the DNA is TGTGCCAGCAGCTTATATCGAGGTGAACTGCGAGCCTACGAGCAGTACTTC. Amino acids: CASSLYRGELRAYEQYF.

The chain uses TRBV5-8 and TRBJ2-5; D gene ambiguous. V was shortened by 1 base and J by 4 bases, with 8 bases between the two germline ends. The CDR3 is made up of 13 amino acids. Per the germline V gene, CDR1 is SGHTS and CDR2 is YDEGEE. The CDR3 nucleotides read TGTGCCAGCAGCTTGAGTTTGTTAGAGACCCAGTACTTC. Translating it yields CASSLSLLETQYF.